These T cell receptor beta chains were read from a single sample in a study of shared clonotypes between healthy human individuals. The data were produced by immunoSEQ multiplex PCR, yet TCRdb's version contains in-frame clones alone and is incomplete. This table has some 630,000 clones, roughly 96% appearing once. Sequencing was carried out using naive CD8+ T cells sorted from blood. The receptors here all came from a woman aged 25 to 39 in good health. Both conserved end residues are part of each CDR3. D genes are given only for firm matches. Size values are once, few and many counts, or a class for expanded clones, and some rows have none.

cdr3_aa: CASSLDGPFVAGNTIYF; cdr3_nt: TGCGCCAGCAGCTTGGACGGACCGTTTGTCGCGGGAAACACCATATATTTT; cdr3_length: 17; v_call: TRBV5-1; j_call: TRBJ1-3; d_call: .; clone_size: .
cdr3_aa: CASSLREGSPYGYTF; cdr3_nt: TGTGCCAGCAGTTTAAGGGAGGGTAGCCCTTATGGCTACACCTTC; cdr3_length: 15; v_call: TRBV27; j_call: TRBJ1-2; d_call: .; clone_size: .
cdr3_aa: CASSHGTSVYNEQFF; cdr3_nt: TGTGCCAGCAGCCACGGGACTAGCGTTTACAATGAGCAGTTCTTC; cdr3_length: 15; v_call: TRBV7-3; j_call: TRBJ2-1; d_call: TRBD2; clone_size: .
cdr3_aa: CASSTDRGGPEAFF; cdr3_nt: TGTGCCAGCAGCACCGACAGGGGGGGTCCTGAAGCTTTCTTT; cdr3_length: 14; v_call: TRBV5-4; j_call: TRBJ1-1; d_call: TRBD1; clone_size: .
cdr3_aa: CASSQDKVGLAGEDEQFF; cdr3_nt: TGCGCCAGCAGCCAAGATAAGGTCGGACTAGCGGGAGAGGATGAGCAGTTCTTC; cdr3_length: 18; v_call: TRBV4-1; j_call: TRBJ2-1; d_call: TRBD2; clone_size: .
cdr3_aa: CASSYKTSGSTDTQYF; cdr3_nt: TGTGCCAGCAGTTACAAGACTAGCGGTAGCACAGATACGCAGTATTTT; cdr3_length: 16; v_call: TRBV6-6; j_call: TRBJ2-3; d_call: TRBD2; clone_size: .
cdr3_aa: CASSLGQGLFETQYF; cdr3_nt: TGTGCCAGCAGCTTAGGGCAGGGGCTTTTCGAGACCCAGTACTTC; cdr3_length: 15; v_call: TRBV11-2; j_call: TRBJ2-5; d_call: .; clone_size: .
cdr3_aa: CASSFVRRNTEAFF; cdr3_nt: TGTGCCAGCAGTTTCGTTAGGAGGAACACTGAAGCTTTCTTT; cdr3_length: 14; v_call: TRBV28; j_call: TRBJ1-1; d_call: .; clone_size: .
cdr3_aa: CASRALAGEADTQYF; cdr3_nt: TGTGCCAGCAGGGCCCTGGCGGGAGAGGCAGATACGCAGTATTTT; cdr3_length: 15; v_call: TRBV9; j_call: TRBJ2-3; d_call: TRBD2; clone_size: .
cdr3_aa: CASSRPGQGAMNTEAFF; cdr3_nt: TGTGCCAGCAGCAGACCAGGACAGGGGGCAATGAACACTGAAGCTTTCTTT; cdr3_length: 17; v_call: TRBV7-6; j_call: TRBJ1-1; d_call: TRBD1; clone_size: .
cdr3_aa: CASSTVQRGTQYF; cdr3_nt: TGTGCCAGCAGCACGGTTCAACGGGGGACCCAGTACTTC; cdr3_length: 13; v_call: TRBV6-6; j_call: TRBJ2-5; d_call: .; clone_size: .
cdr3_aa: CASRAGTGDTEAFF; cdr3_nt: TGTGCCAGCAGGGCCGGGACAGGGGACACTGAAGCTTTCTTT; cdr3_length: 14; v_call: TRBV5-4; j_call: TRBJ1-1; d_call: TRBD1; clone_size: .
cdr3_aa: CASSFSGELFF; cdr3_nt: TGTGCCAGCAGCTTTTCAGGGGAGCTGTTTTTT; cdr3_length: 11; v_call: TRBV5-8; j_call: TRBJ2-2; d_call: .; clone_size: .
cdr3_aa: CASSGTSVGTGELFF; cdr3_nt: TGTGCCAGCAGCGGGACTAGCGTAGGCACCGGGGAGCTGTTTTTT; cdr3_length: 15; v_call: TRBV28; j_call: TRBJ2-2; d_call: TRBD2; clone_size: once
cdr3_aa: CASSYSDRTGNTIYF; cdr3_nt: TGTGCCAGCAGTTACTCGGACAGAACTGGAAACACCATATATTTT; cdr3_length: 15; v_call: TRBV6-6; j_call: TRBJ1-3; d_call: .; clone_size: .
cdr3_aa: CASSFIAIEQYF; cdr3_nt: TGTGCCAGCAGCTTCATCGCGATCGAGCAGTACTTC; cdr3_length: 12; v_call: TRBV11-2; j_call: TRBJ2-7; d_call: .; clone_size: .
cdr3_aa: CASSFGGYGYTF; cdr3_nt: TGTGCCAGCAGTTTTGGGGGGTATGGCTACACCTTC; cdr3_length: 12; v_call: TRBV27; j_call: TRBJ1-2; d_call: .; clone_size: .
cdr3_aa: CASSDFDSYEQYF; cdr3_nt: TGTGCCAGCAGTGACTTCGACAGCTACGAGCAGTACTTC; cdr3_length: 13; v_call: TRBV2; j_call: TRBJ2-7; d_call: .; clone_size: .
cdr3_aa: CASSRETAYNKQFF; cdr3_nt: TGCGCCAGCAGCCGAGAGACAGCCTACAATAAGCAGTTCTTC; cdr3_length: 14; v_call: TRBV4-1; j_call: TRBJ2-1; d_call: .; clone_size: .
cdr3_aa: CASSLGEGVTQYF; cdr3_nt: TGTGCCAGCAGCTTAGGAGAAGGTGTGACCCAGTACTTC; cdr3_length: 13; v_call: TRBV7-9; j_call: TRBJ2-5; d_call: .; clone_size: .
cdr3_aa: CASRSGAGTTGELFF; cdr3_nt: TGTGCCAGCAGGTCCGGGGCAGGGACCACCGGGGAGCTGTTTTTT; cdr3_length: 15; v_call: TRBV2; j_call: TRBJ2-2; d_call: .; clone_size: .
cdr3_aa: CASSGGQGPSEQYF; cdr3_nt: TGTGCCAGCAGCGGAGGACAGGGGCCTTCTGAGCAGTACTTC; cdr3_length: 14; v_call: TRBV5-6; j_call: TRBJ2-5; d_call: TRBD1; clone_size: .
cdr3_aa: CASSVDLSGFSDIQYF; cdr3_nt: TGTGCCAGCAGCGTAGATCTTTCTGGGTTTTCTGACATTCAGTACTTC; cdr3_length: 16; v_call: TRBV9; j_call: TRBJ2-4; d_call: .; clone_size: .
cdr3_aa: CASSLRDRVGYNEQFF; cdr3_nt: TGTGCCAGCAGCCTCCGGGACAGGGTAGGCTACAATGAGCAGTTCTTC; cdr3_length: 16; v_call: TRBV28; j_call: TRBJ2-1; d_call: TRBD1; clone_size: .